A selection of T cell receptor beta chains follows, all from one sample in a study of shared clonotypes between healthy human individuals. The protocol was immunoSEQ multiplex PCR, while the TCRdb copy is restricted to in-frame clones and leaves out a portion. The sample lists some 650,000 clones, around 97% occurring once. The source material was naive CD4+ T cells sorted from blood. Receptor source: a woman aged 30 to 39 in good health. CDR3s include the opening cysteine and the closing phenylalanine or tryptophan. The order of the fields is clone size, V gene, D gene, J gene, CDR3 DNA, CDR3 protein. D genes are given only for firm matches. Clone sizes are given selectively: once, few, many, or a class where the clone is expanded.

>.|TRBV10-3|.|TRBJ2-2
TGTGCCATCAGTGGTACGGCGAACACCGGGGAGCTGTTTTTT
CAISGTANTGELFF
>.|TRBV5-4|.|TRBJ2-5
TGTGCCAGCAGTCCAGGGCTCTTGGGGACCCAGTACTTC
CASSPGLLGTQYF
>once|TRBV6-6|.|TRBJ1-4
TGTGCCAGCAGTTATTTGGGACCAACTAATGAAAAACTGTTTTTT
CASSYLGPTNEKLFF
>.|TRBV18|.|TRBJ1-4
TGTGCCAGCTCACTTGGGGTCGGAACTAATGAAAAACTGTTTTTT
CASSLGVGTNEKLFF
>.|TRBV2|TRBD2|TRBJ2-2
TGTGCCAGCAGGGGAGGGACCGGGGAGCTGTTTTTT
CASRGGTGELFF
>.|TRBV28|.|TRBJ1-3
TGTGCCAGCAGTTTAAATTCGATGAGAACTGGAAACACCATATATTTT
CASSLNSMRTGNTIYF
>.|TRBV28|.|TRBJ2-3
TGTGCCAGCAGACCCTGGAGGGGGCGGAGTAGCACAGATACGCAGTATTTT
CASRPWRGRSSTDTQYF
>.|TRBV7-6|.|TRBJ1-2
TGTGCCAGCAGCGCCCAGGACCGGAACTATGGCTACACCTTC
CASSAQDRNYGYTF
>.|TRBV19|.|TRBJ1-2
TGTGCCAGTACACAGGATCCCTATGGCTACACCTTC
CASTQDPYGYTF
>.|TRBV28|TRBD2|TRBJ2-1
TGTGCCAGCAGTTCCAGCGGGAGTTCTTACAATGAGCAGTTCTTC
CASSSSGSSYNEQFF
>.|TRBV5-6|TRBD1|TRBJ2-7
TGTGCCAGCAGTCCCGAGGGACAGGTTACCTACGAGCAGTACTTC
CASSPEGQVTYEQYF
>once|TRBV6-5|.|TRBJ1-3
TGTGCCAGCAGCCCTCCAATGGGAAACACCATATATTTT
CASSPPMGNTIYF
>once|TRBV2|.|TRBJ2-4
TGTGCCAGCAGTGAATTACGGATTGGCATTCAGTACTTC
CASSELRIGIQYF
>.|TRBV19|.|TRBJ1-5
TGTGCCAGTAGCCCTACTACCCTCGGGATTCACAATCAGCCCCAGCATTTT
CASSPTTLGIHNQPQHF
>.|TRBV11-2|TRBD2|TRBJ2-5
TGTGCCATTGGATCGGGGCTAGCGGGAGCGGGGGATAACTTC
CAIGSGLAGAGDNF
>.|TRBV9|.|TRBJ2-6
TGTGCCAGCAGCGGACGCGGCGCCGTCCCTGGGGCCAACGTCCTGACTTTC
CASSGRGAVPGANVLTF
>once|TRBV19|.|TRBJ2-7
TGTGCCAGCCAACGGCCAGCGGAACCCTACGAGCAGTACTTC
CASQRPAEPYEQYF
>.|TRBV28|TRBD1|TRBJ2-7
TGTGCCAGCAGTTTCGCCGGACAGGGTGAGGTTAGCTCCTACGAGCAGTACTTC
CASSFAGQGEVSSYEQYF
>.|TRBV5-8|.|TRBJ2-1
TGTGCCAGCAGCTTGTGGGGGGACCAAAGCCGGGCCAATGAGCAGTTCTTC
CASSLWGDQSRANEQFF
>.|TRBV6-1|TRBD1|TRBJ2-7
TGTGCCAGCAGTAACAGGGGGTCCCCCTACGAGCAGTACTTC
CASSNRGSPYEQYF
>.|TRBV2|.|TRBJ2-7
TGTGCCAGCAGCCAGACAGTCTACGAGCAGTACTTC
CASSQTVYEQYF
>.|TRBV11-2|.|TRBJ1-5
TGTGCCAGCAGCTTAAGCTCGGCTAGCGATCAGCCCCAGCATTTT
CASSLSSASDQPQHF
>.|TRBV5-1|TRBD1|TRBJ1-1
TGCGCCAGCAGCCCAGGGACAGGGGTAGGTACTGAAGCTTTCTTT
CASSPGTGVGTEAFF
>.|TRBV4-1|.|TRBJ2-3
TGCGCCAGCAGCCAAGGTCTTTTGGGCACAGATACGCAGTATTTT
CASSQGLLGTDTQYF
>.|TRBV19|.|TRBJ1-1
TGTGCCAGTAGTATTGGGGTGACTGGGACTGAAGCTTTCTTT
CASSIGVTGTEAFF
>.|TRBV18|.|TRBJ1-4
TGTGCCAGCTCACCTTTCGGGACTCCTAATGAAAAACTGTTTTTT
CASSPFGTPNEKLFF
>once|TRBV4-2|.|TRBJ2-4
TGTGCCAGCAGCCAAGGGTGGGCGCAGGGTTTCGGCAAAAACATTCAGTACTTC
CASSQGWAQGFGKNIQYF
>.|TRBV28|.|TRBJ1-4
TGTGCCAGTCACAGGGTTAATGAAAAACTGTTTTTT
CASHRVNEKLFF